The 28 T cell receptor beta chains in this list originate from one sample, sequenced in a study of post-analysis software for immune sequencing data. These receptors have no identified antigens. TCR beta cDNA libraries had unique molecular identifiers. TCRdb re-called the PCR reads through MiXCR, storing one row per CDR3 protein. The repertoire includes about 540,000 distinct CDR3 sequences, less than 40% of them detected once, and around 6.1% sits in the top ten. Study findings and constraints: Controls had lower frequencies than patients of four or five TRBV segments, which included TRBV5-6, TRBV5-1 and TRBV20-1.

The specimen was blood. These receptors all stem from a girl under 18 with multiple sclerosis.

In its sample, this clonotype was seen a few times. The rearrangement uses TRBV20-1 and TRBJ2-4; unclear D gene. This CDR3 is 13 amino acids long. V was cut by 0 bases and J by 7 bases, with 10 bases left in between. CDR1 and CDR2 from the germline V gene are DFQATT and SNEGSKA (reference sequence). The CDR3 DNA is TGCAGTGCTAGAGAGGATGGCTTGAACATTCAGTACTTC. It encodes CSAREDGLNIQYF.

The chain has TRBV20-1 and TRBJ1-2; no definite D call. The CDR3 runs to 11 residues. V lost 6 bases to trimming and J lost 8 bases, with 13 bases between them. Per germline, CDR1 DFQATT and CDR2 SNEGSKA (reference sequence). CDR3 coding DNA: TGCAGTGCCGCGGGTGAACGGGGCTACACCTTC. It translates to CSAAGERGYTF.

This clonotype was detected once. A much bigger clone sits one base away, suggesting this may be a read error. The rearrangement uses TRBV29-1 and TRBJ2-5; the D call may be TRBD1 or TRBD2 (5 bases each). Matching the DNA end better, TRBJ2-7 makes the J call doubtful. The V gene's germline CDR1 is SQVTM and CDR2 ANQGSEA. This CDR3 is built from 16 residues. CDR3: CSVGLADTFTSYEQYF. The CDR3 nucleotides read TGCAGCGTTGGGCTCGCGGACACCTTCACTAGCTACGAGCAGTACTTC.

This clonotype was recorded at least ten times. The rearrangement links TRBV29-1 to TRBJ2-1, with 8 bases matching TRBD1. V was clipped by 6 bases and J by 1 base; unmatched bases: 8. The CDR3 is 15 amino acids. CDR1 and CDR2 from the germline V gene are SQVTM and ANQGSEA. The CDR3 reads CSVAGTGGSYNEQFF. The CDR3 nucleotides read TGCAGCGTGGCAGGGACAGGCGGGTCCTACAATGAGCAGTTCTTC.

This clonotype was seen a handful of times. The chain combines TRBV3-1 with TRBJ2-5, with a tentative D call TRBD1 (6 bases). The CDR3 runs to 15 residues. Trimming took 0 bases from V and 5 from J, leaving 13 bases between them. Germline V gene sequence: CDR1 LGHDT, CDR2 YNNKEL (reference sequence). As DNA, the CDR3 is TGTGCCAGCAGCCAAGAAGATATTGGGGGCGAGACCCAGTACTTC. It yields the protein CASSQEDIGGETQYF.

The CDR3 nucleotides read TGTGCCAGTAGGTCGAACAGGGGGGAAGAGACCCAGTACTTC. Its protein product is CASRSNRGEETQYF. V gene TRBV19 combines with J gene TRBJ2-5; 8 bases match TRBD1. The CDR3 sequence is 14 residues long. Germline-derived CDR1 and CDR2 are LNHDA and SQIVND (reference sequence). Losses at the gene ends were 6 bases for V and 3 bases for J; bases not matched to a gene: 6. The full variable domain, in which reference TRBV19 and TRBJ2-5 provide the parts outside the CDR3, is DGGITQSPKYLFRKEGQNVTLSCEQNLNHDAMYWYRQDPGQGLRLIYYSQIVNDFQKGDIAEGYSVSREKKESFPLTVTSAQKNPTAFYLCASRSNRGEETQYFGPGTRLLVL.

This clonotype has more than one count but fewer than ten. V and J are TRBV7-9 and TRBJ2-5; the match to TRBD2 covers 9 bases. The V gene end was trimmed by 8 bases and the J gene end by 5 bases; junction bases not matched to a gene: 6. The CDR3 spans 13 residues. Germline CDR1 reads SEHNR; CDR2 reads FQNEAQ (reference sequence). The CDR3 DNA sequence: TGTGCCAGCTCGATAGCGGGGGCCGAGACCCAGTACTTC. It translates to CASSIAGAETQYF.

A few counts support this clonotype. The chain has TRBV24-1 and TRBJ2-3; 12 positions match TRBD2. Looked up from germline, CDR1 is KGHDR and CDR2 is SFDVKD. The CDR3 runs 16 residues. V lost 1 base and J lost 5; bases outside the gene matches: 3. CDR3 coding DNA: TGTGCCACCAGTGATTTTGGACTAGCGGGGAGAGATACGCAGTATTTT. Translated: CATSDFGLAGRDTQYF.

V gene TRBV5-6 combines with J gene TRBJ2-4; D is perhaps TRBD2 (5 bases). The V end lost 4 bases, the J end lost 6 bases, and 17 bases lay between the germline ends. The CDR3 runs 15 residues. Germline lookup yields CDR1 SGHDT and CDR2 YYEEEE. The CDR3 loop is CASSRLEGWLNIQYF. Written as DNA, the CDR3 is TGTGCCAGCAGCCGTCTCGAGGGATGGCTAAACATTCAGTACTTC.

This chain uses TRBV5-1 with TRBJ1-2; tentative D call: TRBD1 (5 bases). V shed 6 bases and J shed 7 bases, with 13 bases lying between them. The germline gives CDR1 SGHRS, CDR2 YFSETQ. This CDR3 comprises 12 residues. This CDR3 reads CASNDRDGGYTF. The CDR3, as DNA: TGCGCCAGCAACGACCGGGACGGTGGCTACACCTTC. Full variable domain (missing parts from reference TRBV5-1 and TRBJ1-2): KAGVTQTPRYLIKTRGQQVTLSCSPISGHRSVSWYQQTPGQGLQFLFEYFSETQRNKGNFPGRFSGRQFSNSRSEMNVSTLELGDSALYLCASNDRDGGYTFGSGTRLTVV.

This clonotype has ten or more counts. The V gene is TRBV5-6, the J gene TRBJ2-7; D is undetermined. The assigned J gene may be wrong: the sequence end matches TRBJ2-3 better. The CDR3 is 11 residues long. CDR1 SGHDT and CDR2 YYEEEE come from the germline V gene. CDR3 DNA sequence: TGTGCCAGCAGCTTGACGGGTACGCAGTATTTT. Its translation: CASSLTGTQYF.

The chain employs TRBV2 and TRBJ2-1, with TRBD2 identical over 8 bases. The germline V gene has CDR1 SNHLY and CDR2 FYNNEI. The CDR3 extends over 15 amino acids. V was clipped by 7 bases and J by 2 bases; unmatched bases: 7. The CDR3 reads CASIPRGVTYNEQFF. The CDR3 bases are TGTGCCAGCATACCGCGGGGGGTAACCTACAATGAGCAGTTCTTC.

The rearrangement joins TRBV12-5 to TRBJ2-1; 7 bases fit TRBD2. CDR3 length equals 16 residues. The germline V gene encodes CDR1 LGHNT and CDR2 FRNRAP. V lost 5 bases to trimming and J lost 0 bases; unmatched junction nucleotides: 7. The CDR3 sequence: CASGPGLADSYNEQFF. In DNA form, the CDR3 reads TGTGCTAGTGGTCCCGGTCTAGCGGACTCCTACAATGAGCAGTTCTTC.

The chain uses TRBV2 and TRBJ1-1; D uncertain. Germline V gene data show CDR1 as SNHLY and CDR2 as FYNNEI. This CDR3 comprises 13 residues. The ends were cut back, 3 bases at V and 5 bases at J, with 10 bases in the middle. The CDR3 loop reads CASSEAIGTEAFF. The CDR3 nucleotides read TGTGCCAGCAGTGAGGCTATCGGGACTGAAGCTTTCTTT.

This clonotype was recorded a few times. V is TRBV12-3 or TRBV12-4 and J is TRBJ2-3, with D hard to call. The CDR3 spans 15 residues. Trimming stripped 1 base from V and 0 bases from J, with 8 bases between. CDR3 sequence reads: CASSLGPASTDTQYF. For the CDR3, the DNA is TGTGCCAGCAGTTTAGGGCCGGCTAGCACAGATACGCAGTATTTT.

This clonotype was counted once. The chain couples TRBV25-1 to TRBJ2-7; TRBD1 matches at 9 bases. The J call may be mistaken, given a closer DNA end match to TRBJ2-5. This CDR3 has 15 amino acids. Germline V gene lookup returns CDR1 MGHDK and CDR2 SYGVNS. For the CDR3, the DNA is TGTGCCAGCAGTTCTTTGAGCGAACAGGGGGCGACCCAGTACTTC. This translates into CASSSLSEQGATQYF.

The genes are TRBV6-5 and TRBJ2-6, with D unresolved. The CDR3 sequence is 15 residues long. V lost 3 bases and J lost 1, with 7 bases in between. Germline-derived CDR1 and CDR2 are MNHEY and SVGAGI. The CDR3 loop is CASSYAGSGANVLTF. CDR3 bases: TGTGCCAGCAGTTATGCCGGGTCTGGGGCCAACGTCCTGACTTTC.

In its sample, this clonotype was seen a few times. V usage is TRBV20-1 and J usage is TRBJ2-1, with 16 bases matching TRBD2. V shed 6 bases, J shed 2 bases, and the junction held 10 bases outside the gene matches. This CDR3 is built from 18 residues. Germline loops: CDR1 DFQATT, CDR2 SNEGSKA (reference sequence). The CDR3 DNA sequence: TGCAGTGCCCCGGGACTAGCGGGGGGGCCAGGAACCTACAATGAGCAGTTCTTC. Its protein product is CSAPGLAGGPGTYNEQFF.

J is TRBJ2-1 and V is TRBV6-6; D tentatively reads TRBD1 or TRBD2 (5 bases each). Trimming stripped 9 bases from V and 0 bases from J, with 9 bases between. Per germline, CDR1 MNHNY and CDR2 SVGAGI (reference sequence). The CDR3 covers 13 residues. CDR3 coding DNA: TGTGCCAGTGGGGACGGCTCCTACAATGAGCAGTTCTTC. It translates to CASGDGSYNEQFF.

The rearrangement joins TRBV15 to TRBJ1-5, with D tentatively TRBD1 (6 bases). Trimming removed 5 bases from V and 2 bases from J, with 19 bases in between. The CDR3 sequence is 17 residues long. Per germline, CDR1 LNHNV and CDR2 YYDKDF (reference sequence). The CDR3 bases are TGTGCCACCAGCCCCTACGGACAGCTCTTTGGCAATCAGCCCCAGCATTTT. Amino acid sequence: CATSPYGQLFGNQPQHF.

V usage is TRBV11-2 and J usage is TRBJ2-5; 10 bases agree with TRBD1. Trimming removed 9 bases from V and 5 bases from J; junction bases left unmatched: 6. The CDR3 covers 13 residues. CDR1 and CDR2 (germline): SGHAT, FQNNGV. The CDR3 region is CASGDRGHETQYF. In DNA form, the CDR3 reads TGTGCCAGTGGGGACAGGGGACACGAGACCCAGTACTTC.

This chain connects TRBV6-1 to TRBJ2-7; tentative D call: TRBD1 (6 bases). This CDR3 is 14 amino acids long. V lost 8 bases to trimming and J lost 0 bases, with 14 bases between them. The germline gives CDR1 MNHNS, CDR2 SASEGT. In DNA, the CDR3 is TGTGCCAGCTCCCATGACAGGTTCTCCTACGAGCAGTACTTC. It is translated as CASSHDRFSYEQYF.

This clonotype was counted many times. V is TRBV6-5 and J is TRBJ2-1; unclear D gene. The germline V gene encodes CDR1 MNHEY and CDR2 SVGAGI. The V gene lost 2 bases and the J gene lost 3 bases, with 8 bases spanning the gap. CDR3 length: 14 amino acids. CDR3 DNA: TGTGCCAGCAGTTACGGCGCGGTCTACAATGAGCAGTTCTTC. As protein: CASSYGAVYNEQFF.

This clonotype was seen only a few times. The genes are TRBV6-4 and TRBJ1-1; unclear D gene. The CDR3 has 13 amino acids. V was trimmed by 2 bases and J by 4 bases, leaving 8 bases between them. From germline, CDR1 is MRHNA and CDR2 SNTAGT. The CDR3 sequence: CASSDPYSTEAFF. For the CDR3, the DNA is TGTGCCAGCAGTGACCCTTATAGCACTGAAGCTTTCTTT.

The table lists this clonotype with a count of one. V is TRBV7-6 and J is TRBJ2-1; 14 bases match TRBD2. The CDR3 extends over 16 amino acids. Germline CDR1 reads SGHVS; CDR2 reads FNYEAQ. The ends lost 5 bases at V and 8 bases at J; junction bases unmatched: 8. The CDR3 DNA is TGTGCCAGCAGCCAAGAGACTAGCGGGGGGGCCGATGAGCAGTTCTTC. Amino acid sequence: CASSQETSGGADEQFF.

In this sample, this clonotype turned up a few times. The chain employs TRBV29-1 and TRBJ1-1; D not certain. The germline gives CDR1 SQVTM, CDR2 ANQGSEA. The CDR3 has 13 residues. V lost 7 bases and J 5 bases, leaving 17 bases between the germline ends. The CDR3: CSGVVQEVTEAFF. DNA of the CDR3: TGCAGCGGGGTGGTGCAGGAAGTAACTGAAGCTTTCTTT.

The rearrangement uses TRBV2 and TRBJ2-1; 11 bases are a match to TRBD2. The CDR3 loop spans 15 amino acids. V lost 6 bases and J lost 7; bases outside the gene matches: 8. Germline V gene sequence: CDR1 SNHLY, CDR2 FYNNEI. In nucleotides, the CDR3 is TGTGCCAGCAGGGCCGGGACTAGCGGCGTGAATGAGCAGTTCTTC. Translating gives CASRAGTSGVNEQFF. The full variable domain, in which reference TRBV2 and TRBJ2-1 provide the parts outside the CDR3, is EPEVTQTPSHQVTQMGQEVILRCVPISNHLYFYWYRQILGQKVEFLVSFYNNEISEKSEIFDDQFSVERPDGSNFTLKIRSTKLEDSAMYFCASRAGTSGVNEQFFGPGTRLTVL.

Only one count was recorded for this clonotype. In DNA, the CDR3 is TGTGCCAGCAGTTCGCGCCAGGGTAGGAGCAATCAGCCCCAGCATTTT. It is translated as CASSSRQGRSNQPQHF. The rearrangement links TRBV27 to TRBJ1-5; tentatively, D is TRBD1 (5 bases). The CDR3 runs 16 residues. Germline V lookup: CDR1 MNHEY, CDR2 SMNVEV (reference sequence). Trimming removed 4 bases from V and 1 base from J, with 14 bases in between.